One sample yielded the 9 T cell receptor beta chains listed below, sequenced in a study of prognosis after radiotherapy for stage I lung cancer. The study amplified the TCR beta CDR3 region from genomic DNA. This amplification was carried out by two rounds of multiplex PCR. Every TRBV and TRBJ gene had its own specific primer in first-round PCR. TCRdb used MiXCR to reprocess the multiplex PCR reads, holding one entry per CDR3 protein. The data contain about 17,000 distinct CDR3 sequences, 29% of them seen just once; the ten biggest clones take up approximately 31%. The sequenced sample was PBMCs, obtained before or after stereotactic body radiation therapy (not recorded which). These receptors were obtained from a donor of 50 years or more with non-small cell lung cancer.

This clonotype has at least ten counts. The chain links TRBV10-3 to TRBJ1-5; D call uncertain. V lost 8 bases to trimming and J lost 6 bases, with 14 bases between them. Germline CDR1 and CDR2: ENHRY and SYGVKD. CDR3 length: 13 residues. In DNA, the CDR3 is TGTGCCATCTCGTTTTCCCAAAGTCAGCCCCAGCATTTT. It is translated as CAISFSQSQPQHF.

This clonotype was counted many times. This sequence joins TRBV5-8 and TRBJ2-3; no firm D call. Germline CDR1 and CDR2: SGHTS and YDEGEE. Deletions cut 4 bases from V and 6 bases from J, with 15 bases between. The CDR3 sequence is 14 residues long. The CDR3 bases are TGTGCCAGCAGCCCGGACCCAGCCGGTGATACGCAGTATTTT. Protein: CASSPDPAGDTQYF.

This clonotype was observed at least ten times. V usage is TRBV19 and J usage is TRBJ2-7; no clear D gene. The CDR3 is 14 residues long. Trimming pared 4 bases from V and 9 bases from J, leaving 19 bases between. The germline V gene encodes CDR1 LNHDA and CDR2 SQIVND (reference sequence). CDR3 in amino acids: CASSTKAQGPGQYF. As DNA, the CDR3 is TGTGCCAGTAGTACAAAAGCGCAAGGGCCCGGGCAGTACTTC. Full variable domain (rest looked up from reference TRBV19 and TRBJ2-7): DGGITQSPKYLFRKEGQNVTLSCEQNLNHDAMYWYRQDPGQGLRLIYYSQIVNDFQKGDIAEGYSVSREKKESFPLTVTSAQKNPTAFYLCASSTKAQGPGQYFGPGTRLTVT.

This clonotype was observed at least ten times. The chain links TRBV7-9 to TRBJ2-3; possibly TRBD2 for D (5 bases). CDR1 and CDR2 (germline): SEHNR, FQNEAQ (reference sequence). V shed 0 bases and J shed 4 bases, with 8 bases lying between them. CDR3 size: 14 residues. CDR3 nucleotide sequence: TGTGCCAGCAGCTTAGCGGGAGTGTCAGATACGCAGTATTTT. This encodes CASSLAGVSDTQYF.

This clonotype was picked up many times. CDR3 amino acids: CASKPEGASNQPQHF. The DNA of the CDR3 is TGTGCCAGCAAGCCGGAGGGTGCGAGCAATCAGCCCCAGCATTTT. The chain uses TRBV27 and TRBJ1-5; no firm D call. V was clipped by 7 bases and J by 1 base, with 14 bases between them. Per the germline V gene, CDR1 is MNHEY and CDR2 is SMNVEV (reference sequence). There are 15 residues in the CDR3.

At least ten counts were recorded for this clonotype. The chain couples TRBV9 to TRBJ2-3, with TRBD2 as a possible D gene (6 bases). Trimming took off 7 bases at V and 4 bases at J, with 13 bases between the two ends. CDR1 and CDR2 from the germline V gene are SGDLS and YYNGEE. The CDR3 contains 13 residues. CDR3 sequence (DNA): TGTGCCAGCGAGGGACTGAACGCAGATACGCAGTATTTT. Its protein product is CASEGLNADTQYF.

The chain uses TRBV28 and TRBJ1-2; D unclear. Trimming cost V 8 bases and J 2 bases, with 6 bases left between them. This CDR3 has 11 amino acids. From germline, CDR1 is MDHEN and CDR2 SYDVKM. CDR3 DNA sequence: TGTGCCAGCCGAGGAAACTATGGCTACACCTTC. Its translation is CASRGNYGYTF.

This clonotype was seen ten or more times. This chain uses TRBV20-1 with TRBJ1-1; D is unclear. Germline loops: CDR1 DFQATT, CDR2 SNEGSKA (reference sequence). The germline V and J ends were trimmed by 6 bases and 11 bases, with 16 bases remaining between them. The CDR3 contains 11 residues. The CDR3 nucleotides read TGCAGTGCCCCGCCGGCGGCCGGGGCTTTCTTT. The encoded protein is CSAPPAAGAFF.

Notes on this clonotype: A read error may explain this, as a much larger clone is one base away. V gene TRBV6-2 or TRBV6-3 combines with J gene TRBJ2-1, with 9 bases that match TRBD2. The CDR3 is made up of 13 amino acids. Germline CDR1 is MNHEY and CDR2 is SVGEGT. V trimming: 6 bases; J trimming: 8 bases; junction bases outside the gene matches: 5. The CDR3 here is CASRASGKDEQFF. The CDR3 bases are TGTGCCAGCAGGGCTAGCGGGAAGGATGAGCAGTTCTTC.